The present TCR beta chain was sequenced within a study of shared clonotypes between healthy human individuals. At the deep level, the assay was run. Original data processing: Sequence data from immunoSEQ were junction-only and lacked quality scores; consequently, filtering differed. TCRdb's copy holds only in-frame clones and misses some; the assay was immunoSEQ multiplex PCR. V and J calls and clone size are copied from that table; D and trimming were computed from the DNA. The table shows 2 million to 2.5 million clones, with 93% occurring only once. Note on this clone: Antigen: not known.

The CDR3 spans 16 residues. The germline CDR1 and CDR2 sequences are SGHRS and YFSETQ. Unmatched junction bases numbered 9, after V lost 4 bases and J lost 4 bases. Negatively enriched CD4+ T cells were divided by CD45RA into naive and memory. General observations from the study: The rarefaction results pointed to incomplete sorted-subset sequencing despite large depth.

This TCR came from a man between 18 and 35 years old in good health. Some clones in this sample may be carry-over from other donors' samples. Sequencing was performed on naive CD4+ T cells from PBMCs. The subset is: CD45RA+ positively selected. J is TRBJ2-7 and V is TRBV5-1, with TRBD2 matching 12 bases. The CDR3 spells CASSVGLAGNLYEQYF. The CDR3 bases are TGCGCCAGCAGCGTCGGACTAGCGGGGAATTTGTACGAGCAGTACTTC. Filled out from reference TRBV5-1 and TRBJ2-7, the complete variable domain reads KAGVTQTPRYLIKTRGQQVTLSCSPISGHRSVSWYQQTPGQGLQFLFEYFSETQRNKGNFPGRFSGRQFSNSRSEMNVSTLELGDSALYLCASSVGLAGNLYEQYFGPGTRLTVT.